One sample yielded the 11 T cell receptor beta chains listed below, sequenced in a study of shared clonotypes between healthy human individuals. Using immunoSEQ multiplex PCR, the repertoire was profiled, and TCRdb retains in-frame clones only, with some absent. The profile shows about 600,000 clones, almost 97% of them singletons. The sequencing sample was made of naive CD4+ T cells sorted from blood. Subset described: CD45RA+ positively selected. The receptors stem from a woman aged 25 to 39 in good health.

J is TRBJ2-1 and V is TRBV7-2; 9 bases align to TRBD2. The CDR3 consists of 16 residues. The J segment lost 6 bases and the V segment lost 1 base, leaving 7 bases of the junction unmatched. Germline V gene data show CDR1 as SGHTA and CDR2 as FQGNSA. The DNA of the CDR3 is TGTGCCAGCAGCTTAGTTCGACTAGCGGCCTTCAATGAGCAGTTCTTC. Translating it yields CASSLVRLAAFNEQFF.

This chain's CDR3 is CASRADEAVGTEAFF. CDR3 coding DNA: TGTGCCAGCAGGGCAGACGAGGCCGTGGGAACTGAAGCTTTCTTT. V is TRBV2 and J is TRBJ1-1, with D uncertain. Looked up from germline, CDR1 is SNHLY and CDR2 is FYNNEI. The CDR3 covers 15 residues. V was cut by 6 bases and J by 5 bases, with 19 bases left in between.

The rearrangement links TRBV6-1 to TRBJ1-1; D uncertain. The CDR3 runs 12 residues. Germline CDR1 and CDR2: MNHNS and SASEGT. V was cut by 6 bases and J by 7 bases, with 12 bases left in between. The CDR3 coding sequence is TGTGCCAGCAGCGACCTTTCCCGTGAAGCTTTCTTT. Translation: CASSDLSREAFF.

The chain joins TRBV5-1 to TRBJ2-3; 10 bases map to TRBD2. The length of the CDR3 is 17 residues. CDR1 SGHRS and CDR2 YFSETQ come from the germline V gene. V lost 1 base and J lost 3; bases outside the gene matches: 8. The CDR3 here is CASSLKTSGIPTDTQYF. In DNA form, the CDR3 reads TGCGCCAGCAGCTTGAAAACTAGCGGGATCCCAACAGATACGCAGTATTTT.

V and J are TRBV2 and TRBJ2-5; weak D call: TRBD1 (5 bases). Trimming left V 1 base short and J 2 bases short, with 8 bases between. The V gene's germline CDR1 is SNHLY and CDR2 FYNNEI. This CDR3 has 14 amino acids. This CDR3 reads CASSEVTVQETQYF. CDR3 DNA: TGTGCCAGCAGTGAAGTGACAGTTCAAGAGACCCAGTACTTC.

The chain links TRBV5-8 to TRBJ2-3; D gene unclear. V gave up 1 base and J gave up 0 bases, with 6 bases separating them. The CDR3 is 14 residues long. CDR1 SGHTS and CDR2 YDEGEE come from the germline V gene. The CDR3 sequence: CASSLRSSTDTQYF. CDR3 coding DNA: TGTGCCAGCAGCTTGAGGTCTAGCACAGATACGCAGTATTTT. The full variable domain, rest sourced from reference TRBV5-8 and TRBJ2-3, is EAGVTQSPTHLIKTRGQQATLRCSPISGHTSVYWYQQALGLGLQFLLWYDEGEERNRGNFPPRFSGRQFPNYSSELNVNALELEDSALYLCASSLRSSTDTQYFGPGTRLTVL.

The gene calls are TRBV6-5 and TRBJ1-5, with 9 bases identical to TRBD1. V trimming: 5 bases; J trimming: 7 bases; junction bases outside the gene matches: 9. The germline V gene encodes CDR1 MNHEY and CDR2 SVGAGI. CDR3 length: 15 residues. The CDR3 DNA sequence: TGTGCCAGCAGTCCGGACAGGGGTATTTACCAGCCCCAGCATTTT. Its protein product is CASSPDRGIYQPQHF.

The chain is built from TRBV5-5 and TRBJ2-1, with 9 positions matching TRBD1. V shed 4 bases, J shed 4 bases, and the junction held 9 bases outside the gene matches. The CDR3 extends over 16 amino acids. The germline gives CDR1 SGHKS, CDR2 YYEKEE (reference sequence). CDR3 amino acids: CASSVSTGTGYNEQFF. CDR3 DNA: TGTGCCAGCAGCGTCTCAACCGGGACAGGGTACAATGAGCAGTTCTTC.

The genes are TRBV7-9 and TRBJ1-4, with TRBD1 identical over 7 bases. Germline V gene lookup returns CDR1 SEHNR and CDR2 FQNEAQ (reference sequence). The CDR3 totals 16 residues. V trimming: 7 bases; J trimming: 5 bases; junction bases outside the gene matches: 13. The CDR3 reads CASNLAVGQINEKLFF. CDR3 DNA: TGTGCCAGCAACCTAGCGGTGGGACAGATAAATGAAAAACTGTTTTTT.

This chain connects TRBV11-2 to TRBJ2-7, with D possibly being TRBD2 (6 bases). Trimming stripped 1 base from V and 3 bases from J, with 13 bases between. The CDR3 loop spans 15 amino acids. From germline, CDR1 is SGHAT and CDR2 FQNNGV. CDR3 sequence reads: CASSLGAGLSYEQYF. For the CDR3, the DNA is TGTGCCAGCAGCTTAGGCGCCGGACTAAGCTACGAGCAGTACTTC. Filled out from reference TRBV11-2 and TRBJ2-7, the complete variable domain reads EAGVAQSPRYKIIEKRQSVAFWCNPISGHATLYWYQQILGQGPKLLIQFQNNGVVDDSQLPKDRFSAERLKGVDSTLKIQPAKLEDSAVYLCASSLGAGLSYEQYFGPGTRLTVT.

The chain joins TRBV6-1 to TRBJ2-7, with TRBD1 matching 9 bases. Losses at the gene ends were 0 bases for V and 4 bases for J; bases not matched to a gene: 4. Germline CDR1 and CDR2: MNHNS and SASEGT. CDR3 length: 15 amino acids. The DNA of the CDR3 is TGTGCCAGCAGTGAAGCGGGGACAGGGTTATACGAGCAGTACTTC. Residues: CASSEAGTGLYEQYF.